The 17 T cell receptor beta chains given below trace back to one sample, sequenced in a study of cytomegalovirus exposure and HLA in healthy donors. Measured with immunoSEQ multiplex PCR; TCRdb has only the in-frame clones, and not every one. The table has around 93,000 clones, 85% seen once. Specimen: PBMCs. These receptors all stem from a man aged 18 to 30 in good health and CMV-seropositive.

The chain uses TRBV6-1 and TRBJ2-1; 9 bases are a match to TRBD2. With V trimmed by 3 bases and J by 8 bases, 5 bases remained unmatched. The CDR3 spans 14 residues. From germline, CDR1 is MNHNS and CDR2 SASEGT. The CDR3 bases are TGTGCCAGCAGTGATAATAGCGGGAGAGATGAGCAGTTCTTC. Translation gives CASSDNSGRDEQFF.

J is TRBJ2-3 and V is TRBV4-1; 7 bases line up with TRBD2. The V and J ends lost 7 bases and 4 bases, in that order; junction bases with no gene match: 11. Germline V gene sequence: CDR1 MGHRA, CDR2 YSYEKL. This CDR3 has 15 amino acids. CDR3 bases: TGCGCCAGCACCGAAGCAGGACTAGATGCAGATACGCAGTATTTT. Translated, it gives CASTEAGLDADTQYF.

V and J are TRBV19 and TRBJ2-5; 8 bases are shared with TRBD2. The V segment lost 3 bases and the J segment 5 bases; nucleotides outside the gene matches: 5. CDR1 LNHDA and CDR2 SQIVND come from the germline V gene (reference sequence). The length of the CDR3 is 14 residues. The CDR3 here is CASSILSGSETQYF. DNA for the CDR3: TGTGCCAGTAGTATCCTCAGCGGGAGTGAGACCCAGTACTTC.

V usage is TRBV29-1 and J usage is TRBJ1-2; maybe TRBD1 (5 bases). Trimming removed 3 bases at V and 3 bases at J, with 23 bases between. The CDR3 runs 17 residues. Germline assignment: CDR1 SQVTM and CDR2 ANQGSEA. The CDR3 coding sequence is TGCAGCGTTGATGGGAGGGGAGGGGAGTGGATAGACTATGGCTACACCTTC. Its protein product is CSVDGRGGEWIDYGYTF.

The chain carries TRBV7-8 and TRBJ1-1; D remains ambiguous. Trimming pared 1 base from V and 0 bases from J, leaving 9 bases between. CDR3 length: 15 residues. The germline V gene has CDR1 SGHVS and CDR2 FQNEAQ. DNA of the CDR3: TGTGCCAGCAGCTTAGTGGTTTCTATGAACACTGAAGCTTTCTTT. Amino acids: CASSLVVSMNTEAFF.

This sequence joins TRBV11-2 and TRBJ2-5; TRBD2 might be the D (5 bases). The V end was cut by 2 bases, the J end by 9 bases, with 13 bases between. The germline gives CDR1 SGHAT, CDR2 FQNNGV. The CDR3 is made up of 13 amino acids. The chain's CDR3 is CASSLSPNGAQYF. The CDR3 DNA sequence: TGTGCCAGCAGCTTATCACCGAACGGGGCCCAGTACTTC.

The chain carries TRBV28 and TRBJ1-5; 8 bases map to TRBD1. The CDR3 is 13 amino acids. Per germline, CDR1 MDHEN and CDR2 SYDVKM. J lost 4 bases, V lost 10 bases, and 6 bases had no gene match. The CDR3 bases are TGTGCCACCTGGACAGGGTGGAATCAGCCCCAGCATTTT. It specifies CATWTGWNQPQHF.

The chain employs TRBV6-6 and TRBJ1-3, with 9 bases that match TRBD1. Germline V gene sequence: CDR1 MNHNY, CDR2 SVGAGI (reference sequence). The CDR3 spans 16 residues. The trim removed 1 base at V and 2 bases at J, leaving 3 bases unmatched. CDR3 in amino acids: CASSYLQGATGNTIYF. The CDR3, as DNA: TGTGCCAGCAGTTACTTACAGGGGGCCACTGGAAACACCATATATTTT.

This chain connects TRBV19 to TRBJ2-3, with 8 bases lining up with TRBD2. CDR1 and CDR2 (germline): LNHDA, SQIVND (reference sequence). There are 15 residues in the CDR3. Losses at the gene ends were 3 bases for V and 1 base for J; bases not matched to a gene: 3. The CDR3 loop is CASSMATSGTDTQYF. The CDR3 bases are TGTGCCAGTAGTATGGCGACTAGCGGCACAGATACGCAGTATTTT.

The chain uses TRBV9 and TRBJ1-1, with TRBD1 as a possible D gene (5 bases). CDR3 size: 13 residues. V gave up 3 bases and J gave up 10 bases, with 16 bases separating them. Germline assignment: CDR1 SGDLS and CDR2 YYNGEE. This chain's CDR3 is CASSGITGPVAFF. CDR3 DNA sequence: TGTGCCAGCAGCGGAATCACAGGCCCGGTAGCTTTCTTT. Based on the CDR3 plus reference TRBV9 and TRBJ1-1, the full variable domain is DSGVTQTPKHLITATGQRVTLRCSPRSGDLSVYWYQQSLDQGLQFLIQYYNGEERAKGNILERFSAQQFPDLHSELNLSSLELGDSALYFCASSGITGPVAFFGQGTRLTVV.

V is TRBV23-1 and J is TRBJ2-4, with 7 positions matching TRBD2. TRBV23-1 is known as an ORF, though its function is uncertain. V trimming: 3 bases; J trimming: 1 base; junction bases outside the gene matches: 12. CDR3 length: 18 amino acids. The CDR3 DNA follows: TGCGCCAGCAGTCAGGGCGAACTCCCCGGGGGGGCCAAAAACATTCAGTACTTC. Encoded protein: CASSQGELPGGAKNIQYF.

This chain connects TRBV7-3 to TRBJ2-1, with 8 bases identical to TRBD2. CDR3 length: 15 residues. V gave up 2 bases and J gave up 10 bases; unmatched junction bases: 10. Germline V lookup: CDR1 SGHTA, CDR2 FQGTGA. The CDR3 spells CASSLGGRTNFEQFF. CDR3 coding DNA: TGTGCCAGCAGCTTAGGCGGGAGGACCAATTTCGAGCAGTTCTTC.

This rearrangement joins TRBV7-9 to TRBJ2-3; 11 bases are shared with TRBD1. The V gene end was trimmed by 4 bases and the J gene end by 1 base; junction bases not matched to a gene: 1. The CDR3 length is 15 residues. The V gene's germline CDR1 is SEHNR and CDR2 FQNEAQ (reference sequence). CDR3 nucleotide sequence: TGTGCCAGCAGCTGGACAGGGGGCCGCACAGATACGCAGTATTTT. Amino acids: CASSWTGGRTDTQYF.

CDR3 nucleotides: TGTGCCAGCAGCTTAGTGGCCCCCACAGATACGCAGTATTTT. Its translation: CASSLVAPTDTQYF. The rearrangement links TRBV7-3 to TRBJ2-3; no reliable D call. The CDR3 contains 14 residues. The V end lost 2 bases, the J end lost 2 bases, and 8 bases lay between the germline ends. Germline V gene sequence: CDR1 SGHTA, CDR2 FQGTGA.

This chain connects TRBV5-8 to TRBJ2-5; D call uncertain. Trimming cost V 4 bases and J 4 bases, with 5 bases left between them. Germline CDR1 is SGHTS and CDR2 is YDEGEE. The CDR3 contains 11 residues. CDR3 sequence (DNA): TGTGCCAGCAGCCAGGTAGAGACCCAGTACTTC. As protein: CASSQVETQYF.

This chain uses TRBV11-3 with TRBJ1-4; D remains ambiguous. The CDR3 is 14 amino acids. In germline, CDR1 is SGHNT, CDR2 YENEEA. The V and J ends lost 1 base and 8 bases respectively, with 11 bases between them. Here the CDR3 reads CASSLGGVGEKLFF. CDR3 in DNA: TGTGCCAGCAGCTTAGGCGGGGTGGGGGAAAAACTGTTTTTT.

This chain connects TRBV4-2 to TRBJ2-3; 8 bases align to TRBD1. The CDR3 has 15 amino acids. The J segment lost 3 bases and the V segment lost 1 base, leaving 3 bases of the junction unmatched. Germline assignment: CDR1 LGHNA and CDR2 YNFKEQ. CDR3 nucleotide sequence: TGTGCCAGCAGCCAAGGCCAGGGGGCGACAGATACGCAGTATTTT. Translated, it gives CASSQGQGATDTQYF.